Sequencing of this T cell receptor (beta chain) was carried out in a study of control samples from healthy donors and cancer patients (dated by TCRdb to 2020 to 2021). Libraries were made using the immunoSEQ multiplex PCR assay. TCRdb re-hosts the immuneACCESS table, in-frame sequences only. Its copies lack some clones; in the studies checked, an unresolved V gene accounts for under half of them, and the cause for the rest is not known. Here the sample has 120,000 or so clones; approximately 91% occur a single time. The ten largest clonotypes hold approximately 7.8% of the sample. Details on this clone: Its antigen specificity is not known. The record has no base qualities; no much larger clone is one base away.

V and J are trimmed by 2 bases and 5 bases, and the gene matches miss 10 bases of the junction. The CDR3 measures 18 amino acids from cysteine to phenylalanine. Left in the record is the CDR3 DNA by itself, 54 bases read in frame from the first base. The germline V gene (reference sequence) yields LGHDT for CDR1 and YNNKEL for CDR2. Sequences were obtained from blood. The TCR sequence derives from a woman aged 18 to 35 in good health. The chain was built from TRBV3-1 (or the pseudogene TRBV3-2) and TRBJ2-2, with 11 bases matching TRBD2. The CDR3: CASSQKGLAVLGTGELFF. DNA sequence: TGTGCCAGCAGCCAAAAGGGACTAGCGGTGCTAGGAACCGGGGAGCTGTTTTTT.